The entry below gives a single T cell receptor (beta chain) sequence along with its context. This sample is drawn from a study of CD8 T cells in Susac syndrome. Controls comprised healthy donors matched for age and sex. Both CD4+ and CD8+ T cells were negatively isolated, and TEMRA cells underwent FACS enrichment. With random hexamers, reverse transcription was performed on roughly 0.5 to 1 ug of RNA. A multiplex approach, immunoSEQ multiplex PCR, amplified TCR beta CDR3 across 54 Vbeta and 13 Jbeta. A single record per CDR3 protein comes from TCRdb applying MiXCR to the immunoSEQ multiplex PCR reads. The sample gives fewer than 250,000 distinct CDR3 sequences, over 85% of which show up once; 0.1% is in the top ten. V was pared by 1 base and J by 1 base, with 11 bases between. This CDR3 contains 15 residues. Looked up from germline, CDR1 is SEHNR and CDR2 is FQNEAQ (reference sequence).

The chain carries TRBV7-9 and TRBJ2-7; D unclear. Sequencing was carried out using CD4+ T cells from PBMCs. The sequence came from a human donor in good health. The CDR3 DNA is TGTGCCAGCAGCTTAGGGAGTCCGCCGTCCTACGAGCAGTACTTC. Residues: CASSLGSPPSYEQYF.